What follows are 26 T cell receptor beta chains derived from one specimen sequenced in a study of T cell changes during pregnancy in multiple sclerosis. Method: immunoSEQ multiplex PCR; TCRdb's copy keeps in-frame clones and lacks some. The sample lists about 40,000 clones, roughly nine tenths seen once, with less than 8.5% in the top ten. The material sequenced was CD8+ T cells from peripheral blood mononuclear cells, taken before pregnancy. These TCRs come from a female donor with multiple sclerosis, enrolled in a pregnancy study.

The chain carries TRBV6-6 and TRBJ2-7; 7 bases agree with TRBD2. V shed 0 bases, J shed 5 bases, and the junction held 4 bases outside the gene matches. CDR1 MNHNY and CDR2 SVGAGI come from the germline V gene (reference sequence). The CDR3 consists of 14 residues. In nucleotides, the CDR3 is TGTGCCAGCAGTTACTCGGGTCTAGCGGACGAGCAGTACTTC. Its translation is CASSYSGLADEQYF.

V usage is TRBV29-1 and J usage is TRBJ2-1, with TRBD1 matching 7 bases. In germline, CDR1 is SQVTM, CDR2 ANQGSEA. CDR3 length equals 13 residues. The junction had 7 bases not matched to a gene; V was cut back by 7 bases and J by 4 bases. The CDR3 reads CSADPRGYNEQFF. CDR3 bases: TGCAGCGCCGACCCCAGGGGGTACAATGAGCAGTTCTTC.

This clone was counted only a few times. The rearrangement joins TRBV12-5 to TRBJ1-1; TRBD1 agrees at 7 bases. Trimming at V came to 6 bases and at J to 7 bases, leaving 11 bases not matched to a gene. There are 14 residues in the CDR3. CDR1 and CDR2 from the germline V gene are LGHNT and FRNRAP. CDR3 coding DNA: TGTGCTAGTGGCTTCCAGGGGGATGGTGATGAAGCTTTCTTT. Residues: CASGFQGDGDEAFF.

This rearrangement joins TRBV7-9 to TRBJ1-4, with D hard to call. CDR1 and CDR2 from the germline V gene are SEHNR and FQNEAQ (reference sequence). This CDR3 region has 12 residues. V dropped 5 bases and J dropped 14 bases, with 15 bases sitting between them. CDR3 region: CASSRPATVLFF. The CDR3 DNA follows: TGTGCCAGCAGCCGCCCAGCCACAGTGCTGTTTTTT. Looking up the rest from reference TRBV7-9 and TRBJ1-4 gives the full variable domain: DTGVSQNPRHKITKRGQNVTFRCDPISEHNRLYWYRQTLGQGPEFLTYFQNEAQLEKSRLLSDRFSAERPKGSFSTLEIQRTEQGDSAMYLCASSRPATVLFFGSGTQLSVL.

This clone was counted only a few times. This chain connects TRBV5-5 to TRBJ1-2, with D perhaps matching TRBD1 (6 bases). The ends were cut back, 0 bases at V and 3 bases at J, with 12 bases in the middle. This CDR3 region has 15 residues. The germline V gene encodes CDR1 SGHKS and CDR2 YYEKEE (reference sequence). Here the CDR3 DNA reads TGTGCCAGCAGCTTGGAGGGGGGGAGCCACTATGGCTACACCTTC. Protein sequence: CASSLEGGSHYGYTF.

The V gene is TRBV11-1, the J gene TRBJ1-2, with a tentative D call TRBD1 (5 bases). The CDR3 is made up of 16 amino acids. Germline CDR1 SGHAT, CDR2 FQDESV (reference sequence). Trimming removed 5 bases at V and 8 bases at J, with 24 bases between. CDR3 sequence reads: CASSLDGGVFRRGYTF. The CDR3, as DNA: TGTGCCAGCAGCCTAGACGGAGGGGTCTTTCGACGGGGCTACACCTTC.

The chain recombines TRBV27 with TRBJ2-1; 9 bases are shared with TRBD2. The germline gives CDR1 MNHEY, CDR2 SMNVEV (reference sequence). The CDR3 consists of 15 residues. V was pared by 2 bases and J by 8 bases, with 7 bases of the junction left unmatched. CDR3 amino acids: CASSLGLAGWDEQFF. CDR3 nucleotides: TGTGCCAGCAGTTTAGGCCTAGCGGGATGGGATGAGCAGTTCTTC.

The gene calls are TRBV19 and TRBJ1-5; D remains ambiguous. This CDR3 is 14 amino acids long. The germline V gene encodes CDR1 LNHDA and CDR2 SQIVND (reference sequence). V lost 4 bases and J 3 bases, leaving 10 bases between the germline ends. The CDR3 nucleotides are TGTGCCAGTAGTACGGGAGGACTCAATCAGCCCCAGCATTTT. Translated, it gives CASSTGGLNQPQHF.

The rearrangement joins TRBV19 to TRBJ2-1, with 7 bases aligning to TRBD1. Germline-derived CDR1 and CDR2 are LNHDA and SQIVND (reference sequence). The CDR3 runs 14 residues. The V and J ends lost 7 bases and 6 bases, in that order; junction bases with no gene match: 9. CDR3 DNA sequence: TGTGCCAGTAATGGACAGGTGACGGGCAATGAGCAGTTCTTC. Its protein product is CASNGQVTGNEQFF.

The chain links TRBV6-4 to TRBJ2-3; TRBD2 aligns across 11 bases. This CDR3 region has 15 residues. Per the germline V gene, CDR1 is MRHNA and CDR2 is SNTAGT. The V and J ends lost 4 bases and 4 bases, in that order; junction bases with no gene match: 4. CDR3 DNA sequence: TGTGCCAGCAGTGCACTAGCGGGAGATTCAGATACGCAGTATTTT. Translating it yields CASSALAGDSDTQYF.

The chain employs TRBV9 and TRBJ2-7, with TRBD2 identical over 10 bases. Unmatched junction bases numbered 12, after V lost 4 bases and J lost 5 bases. Germline CDR1 is SGDLS and CDR2 is YYNGEE. The CDR3 extends over 16 amino acids. CDR3 sequence: CASSPGTSVFPDEQYF. For the CDR3, the DNA is TGTGCCAGCAGCCCCGGGACTAGCGTTTTTCCCGACGAGCAGTACTTC.

This rearrangement joins TRBV7-9 to TRBJ1-1, with 10 bases lining up with TRBD1. The ends lost 9 bases at V and 5 bases at J; junction bases unmatched: 15. CDR1 is SEHNR, CDR2 FQNEAQ, per germline (reference sequence). CDR3 size: 16 residues. The CDR3 sequence is CASETGTGEVLTEAFF. The CDR3 nucleotides are TGTGCCAGTGAGACCGGGACAGGGGAAGTATTGACTGAAGCTTTCTTT.

The chain couples TRBV5-1 to TRBJ2-7; 10 bases fit TRBD2. V was pared by 4 bases and J by 7 bases, with 14 bases of the junction left unmatched. This CDR3 is 16 amino acids long. Germline assignment: CDR1 SGHRS and CDR2 YFSETQ. The CDR3 DNA reads TGCGCCAGCAGCGGGGGAGCGGGAGGGCCTCTACGGGAGCAGTACTTC. Translating it yields CASSGGAGGPLREQYF.

The rearrangement uses TRBV27 and TRBJ2-3, with 10 bases fitting TRBD2. V shed 7 bases, J shed 4 bases, and the junction held 8 bases outside the gene matches. Germline values: CDR1 MNHEY, CDR2 SMNVEV (reference sequence). The CDR3 sequence is 15 residues long. In DNA form, the CDR3 reads TGTGCCAGCAAAGCGGGAGGGCCTCGGGCAGATACGCAGTATTTT. It translates to CASKAGGPRADTQYF.

The chain couples TRBV28 to TRBJ1-4, with 7 bases aligning to TRBD1. Per the germline V gene, CDR1 is MDHEN and CDR2 is SYDVKM. The CDR3 length is 15 residues. Germline trimming cut 6 bases from V and 5 bases from J; bases unmatched to any gene: 9. The CDR3 is CASSQQGLRNEKLFF. DNA of the CDR3: TGTGCCAGCAGCCAACAGGGGCTACGCAATGAAAAACTGTTTTTT.

V and J are TRBV27 and TRBJ2-6; D is perhaps TRBD2 (6 bases). The CDR3 is 18 residues long. CDR1 and CDR2 (germline): MNHEY, SMNVEV (reference sequence). Trimming removed 2 bases at V and 2 bases at J, with 16 bases between. The CDR3 DNA sequence: TGTGCCAGCAGTTTAAGAGGGCTCGGGGGAACTGGGGCCAACGTCCTGACTTTC. Translated: CASSLRGLGGTGANVLTF. Combining the CDR3 with reference TRBV27 and TRBJ2-6 gives the whole variable domain EAQVTQNPRYLITVTGKKLTVTCSQNMNHEYMSWYRQDPGLGLRQIYYSMNVEVTDKGDVPEGYKVSRKEKRNFPLILESPSPNQTSLYFCASSLRGLGGTGANVLTFGAGSRLTVL.

The rearrangement links TRBV28 to TRBJ2-3; 8 nucleotides line up with TRBD2. This CDR3 is built from 16 residues. The ends lost 3 bases at V and 2 bases at J; junction bases unmatched: 7. CDR1 is MDHEN and CDR2 is SYDVKM in the germline V gene. DNA of the CDR3: TGTGCCAGCAGTTTGCCACTAGCGGAACACACAGATACGCAGTATTTT. The encoded protein is CASSLPLAEHTDTQYF.

The chain is built from TRBV30 and TRBJ1-1, with D unclear. The V gene's germline CDR1 is GTSNPN and CDR2 SVGIG (reference sequence). The CDR3 is 13 residues long. V was shortened by 2 bases and J by 6 bases, with 13 bases between the two germline ends. The CDR3: CAWSRGSGAEAFF. CDR3 nucleotide sequence: TGTGCCTGGAGTCGAGGGTCCGGCGCTGAAGCTTTCTTT.

On this clone itself: The sample contains more than one DNA sequence encoding this CDR3. This chain joins TRBV27 and TRBJ2-7; 7 bases fit TRBD1. The CDR3 covers 15 residues. Germline V gene sequence: CDR1 MNHEY, CDR2 SMNVEV (reference sequence). V lost 0 bases, J lost 1 base, and 3 bases stayed unmatched. The CDR3 loop reads CASSLSAGGSYEQYF. The DNA of the CDR3 is TGTGCCAGCAGTTTATCGGCAGGGGGTTCCTACGAGCAGTACTTC.

This chain uses TRBV9 with TRBJ2-1; 7 nucleotides align to TRBD1. The CDR3 consists of 17 residues. The V gene end was trimmed by 3 bases and the J gene end by 9 bases; junction bases not matched to a gene: 18. The germline CDR1 and CDR2 sequences are SGDLS and YYNGEE. In DNA, the CDR3 is TGTGCCAGCAGCGAGCGGTACAGGGGATGGCTCGGCGGTGAGCAGTTCTTC. Its translation is CASSERYRGWLGGEQFF.

This sequence joins TRBV27 and TRBJ2-7; TRBD1 aligns across 7 bases. The trim removed 1 base at V and 0 bases at J, leaving 3 bases unmatched. In germline, CDR1 is MNHEY, CDR2 SMNVEV (reference sequence). The CDR3 extends over 15 amino acids. CDR3 amino acids: CASSLLAGGSYEQYF. The CDR3 coding sequence is TGTGCCAGCAGTTTATTGGCAGGGGGCTCCTACGAGCAGTACTTC.

The chain employs TRBV25-1 and TRBJ2-5; D might be TRBD1 (6 bases). V was pared by 6 bases and J by 4 bases, with 21 bases between. The CDR3 extends over 16 amino acids. Germline V gene data show CDR1 as MGHDK and CDR2 as SYGVNS. The CDR3 region has the DNA TGTGCCAGCAGCGGCAGGACAGCCATCAATGGAGAGACCCAGTACTTC. It translates to CASSGRTAINGETQYF.

The V gene is TRBV13, the J gene TRBJ2-3; D is perhaps TRBD2 (6 bases). Deletions cut 1 base from V and 1 base from J, with 9 bases between. The CDR3 is made up of 15 amino acids. Germline CDR1 reads PRHDT; CDR2 reads FYEKMQ (reference sequence). CDR3 coding DNA: TGTGCCAGCAGCTTAGTAGCGGATGGCACAGATACGCAGTATTTT. Its translation is CASSLVADGTDTQYF.

V and J are TRBV10-3 and TRBJ2-1; 7 nucleotides align to TRBD2. J lost 8 bases, V lost 11 bases, and 9 bases had no gene match. CDR3 length: 12 amino acids. Germline CDR1 reads ENHRY; CDR2 reads SYGVKD. The CDR3 spells CASGAGRDEQFF. The DNA for the CDR3 is TGTGCCTCCGGCGCGGGGAGGGATGAGCAGTTCTTC.

The chain uses TRBV27 and TRBJ2-3, with D possibly being TRBD1 (5 bases). The CDR3 is made up of 16 amino acids. V was pared by 5 bases and J by 6 bases, with 21 bases between. Germline CDR1 and CDR2: MNHEY and SMNVEV (reference sequence). CDR3 nucleotides: TGTGCCAGCAGTCTCCTCTTGTCCCAGGGAATGGATACGCAGTATTTT. It is translated as CASSLLLSQGMDTQYF.

This sequence joins TRBV7-6 and TRBJ2-7, with 7 bases lining up with TRBD1. This CDR3 contains 16 residues. Germline CDR1 reads SGHVS; CDR2 reads FNYEAQ. V lost 0 bases, J lost 1 base, and 6 bases stayed unmatched. CDR3 sequence (DNA): TGTGCCAGCAGCTTAGCTTGGGCAGGGGGTTCCTACGAGCAGTACTTC. Its translation is CASSLAWAGGSYEQYF.